The clone carrying this T cell receptor beta chain was found many times. Per the germline V gene, CDR1 is SNHLY and CDR2 is FYNNEI. Between the trimmed V and J ends, which lost 4 bases and 4 bases, there was a span of 11 bases. The CDR3 is made up of 14 amino acids. This entry is derived from a study of shared clonotypes between healthy human individuals. Only in-frame clones appear in the TCRdb table, and some are missing; sequencing was by immunoSEQ multiplex PCR. The repertoire includes around 1.1 million clones, about four fifths of them detected once, and 0.6% to 0.75% sits in the top ten. The sample consisted of memory CD4+ T cells from PBMCs. Specified subset: CD45RA-negative fraction. The rearrangement joins TRBV2 to TRBJ1-5, with a possible D match to TRBD1 (5 bases). The receptor's source is a man between 18 and 29 years old in good health. Some clones in this sample may be carry-over from other donors' samples. Written as DNA, the CDR3 is TGTGCCAGCAGTGGTTGGGGGGTTAATCAGCCCCAGCATTTT. Translated: CASSGWGVNQPQHF.